This T cell receptor beta chain stems from a study of cytomegalovirus exposure and HLA in healthy donors. Study overall: The 95 to 150 validation repertoires, a later analysis reported, used the same platform as the roughly 710 first-cohort repertoires. Findings and caveats of the study: Testing in vitro showed three CMV-associated chains specific for CMV antigens. Some TCR beta chains (164 of them) were listed as cytomegalovirus-associated. For cytomegalovirus status, the classifier reportedly gave diagnoses with high specificity and sensitivity.

The CDR3 spans 15 residues. Germline lookup yields CDR1 SGHNT and CDR2 YYREEE (reference sequence). V lost 2 bases and J lost 1, with 10 bases in between. The protocol was immunoSEQ multiplex PCR, while the TCRdb copy is restricted to in-frame clones and leaves out a portion. The sample lists 99,000 or so clones, around 83% occurring once. As concerns this clone: Its antigen is not identified.

The sample consisted of PBMCs. The sequence was collected from a young woman in good health and CMV-seropositive. The chain has TRBV5-4 and TRBJ1-5; possible D gene TRBD1, 5 bases. The CDR3 nucleotides are TGTGCCAGCAGCTTCACCGGGGGAAGCAATCAGCCCCAGCATTTT. Protein: CASSFTGGSNQPQHF.